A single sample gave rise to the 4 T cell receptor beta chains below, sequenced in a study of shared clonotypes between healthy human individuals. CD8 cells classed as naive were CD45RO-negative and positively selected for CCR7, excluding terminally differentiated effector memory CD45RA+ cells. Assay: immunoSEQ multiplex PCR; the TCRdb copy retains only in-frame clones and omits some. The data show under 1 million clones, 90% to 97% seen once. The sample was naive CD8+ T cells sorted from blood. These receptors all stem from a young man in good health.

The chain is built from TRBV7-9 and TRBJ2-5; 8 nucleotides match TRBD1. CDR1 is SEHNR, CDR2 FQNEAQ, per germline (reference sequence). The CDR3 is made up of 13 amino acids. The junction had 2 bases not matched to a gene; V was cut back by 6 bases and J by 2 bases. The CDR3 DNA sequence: TGTGCCAGCAGACAGGGGGATCAAGAGACCCAGTACTTC. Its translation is CASRQGDQETQYF.

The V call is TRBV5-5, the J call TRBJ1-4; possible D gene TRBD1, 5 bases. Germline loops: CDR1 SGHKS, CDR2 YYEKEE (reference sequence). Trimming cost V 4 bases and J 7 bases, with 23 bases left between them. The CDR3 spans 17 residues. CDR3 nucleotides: TGTGCCAGCAGCAGAACCGGGACCCGCAGCGTGGGTGAAAAACTGTTTTTT. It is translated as CASSRTGTRSVGEKLFF.

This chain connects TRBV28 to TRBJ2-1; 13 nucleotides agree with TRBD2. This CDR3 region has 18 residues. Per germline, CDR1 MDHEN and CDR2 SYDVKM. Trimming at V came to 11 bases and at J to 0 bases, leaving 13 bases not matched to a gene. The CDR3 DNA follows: TGTGCCTGTGGATCGGGACTAGCGGGGTGGAGCTCCTACAATGAGCAGTTCTTC. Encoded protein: CACGSGLAGWSSYNEQFF.

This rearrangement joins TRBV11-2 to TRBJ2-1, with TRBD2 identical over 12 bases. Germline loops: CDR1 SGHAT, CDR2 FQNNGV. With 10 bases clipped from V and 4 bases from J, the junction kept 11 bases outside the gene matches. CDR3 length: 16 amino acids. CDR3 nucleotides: TGTGCCACACAAGGGGGACTAGCGGGCCTTTACAATGAGCAGTTCTTC. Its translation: CATQGGLAGLYNEQFF.